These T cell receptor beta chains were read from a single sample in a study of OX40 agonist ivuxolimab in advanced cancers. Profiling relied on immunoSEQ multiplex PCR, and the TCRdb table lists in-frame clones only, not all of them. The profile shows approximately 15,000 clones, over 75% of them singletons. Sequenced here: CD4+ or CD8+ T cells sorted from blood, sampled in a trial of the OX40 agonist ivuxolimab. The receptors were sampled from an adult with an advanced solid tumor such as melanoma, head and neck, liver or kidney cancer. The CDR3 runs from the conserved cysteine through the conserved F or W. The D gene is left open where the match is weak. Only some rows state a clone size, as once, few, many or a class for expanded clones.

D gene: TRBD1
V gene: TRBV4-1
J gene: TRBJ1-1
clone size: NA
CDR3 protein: CASSPPRPITGGTLSTEAFF
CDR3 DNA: TGCGCCAGCAGCCCACCCCGGCCCATTACAGGGGGTACTTTGAGCACTGAAGCTTTCTTT

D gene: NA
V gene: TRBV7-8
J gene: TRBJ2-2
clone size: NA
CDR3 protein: CASRTGIGDTGELFF
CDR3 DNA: TGTGCCAGCAGGACCGGGATAGGGGACACCGGGGAGCTGTTTTTT

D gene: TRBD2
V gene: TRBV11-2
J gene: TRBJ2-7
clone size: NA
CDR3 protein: CASSLIAGGSSYEQYF
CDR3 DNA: TGTGCCAGCAGCTTGATAGCGGGAGGGAGCTCCTACGAGCAGTACTTC

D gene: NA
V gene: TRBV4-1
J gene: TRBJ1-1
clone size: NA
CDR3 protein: CASSQGAGINTEAFF
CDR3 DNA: TGCGCCAGCAGCCAGGGCGCAGGAATTAACACTGAAGCTTTCTTT

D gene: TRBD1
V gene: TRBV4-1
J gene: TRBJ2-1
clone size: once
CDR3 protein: CASSQVLTGDSSYNEQFF
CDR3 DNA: TGCGCCAGCAGCCAAGTTCTAACAGGGGACAGCTCCTACAATGAGCAGTTCTTC

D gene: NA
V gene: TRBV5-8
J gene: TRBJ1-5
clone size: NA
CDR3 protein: CASSLGTQPQHF
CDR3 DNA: TGTGCCAGCAGTTTAGGGACTCAGCCCCAGCATTTT

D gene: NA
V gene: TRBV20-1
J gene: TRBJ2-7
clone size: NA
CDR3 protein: CSARVFHEQYF
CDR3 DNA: TGCAGTGCTAGAGTTTTCCACGAGCAGTACTTC

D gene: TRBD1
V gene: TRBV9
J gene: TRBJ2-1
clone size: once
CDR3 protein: CASSSPTGTGYNEQFF
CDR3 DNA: TGTGCCAGCAGCTCACCCACCGGGACAGGGTACAATGAGCAGTTCTTC

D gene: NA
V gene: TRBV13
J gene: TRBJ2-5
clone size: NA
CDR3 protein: CASRDWPGETQYF
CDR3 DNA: TGTGCCAGCCGGGACTGGCCGGGAGAGACCCAGTACTTC

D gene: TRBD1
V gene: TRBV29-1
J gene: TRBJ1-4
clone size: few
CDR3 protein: CSVGWGQGSGEKLFF
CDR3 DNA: TGCAGCGTTGGTTGGGGACAGGGGTCCGGCGAAAAACTGTTTTTT

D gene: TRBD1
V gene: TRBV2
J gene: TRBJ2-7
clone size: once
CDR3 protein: CASSEVRGQAYEQYF
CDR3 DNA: TGTGCCAGCAGTGAAGTCAGGGGACAGGCCTACGAGCAGTACTTC

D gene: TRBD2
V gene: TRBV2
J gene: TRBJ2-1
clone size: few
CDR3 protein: CASSEEPGLAGGSSYNEQFF
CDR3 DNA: TGTGCCAGCAGTGAAGAGCCGGGACTAGCGGGAGGCAGCTCCTACAATGAGCAGTTCTTC

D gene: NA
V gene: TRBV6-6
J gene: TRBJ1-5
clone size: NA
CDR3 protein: CASSSGLNQPQHF
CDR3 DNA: TGTGCCAGCAGTTCGGGATTAAATCAGCCCCAGCATTTT

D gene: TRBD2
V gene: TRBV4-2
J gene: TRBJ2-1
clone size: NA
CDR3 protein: CASLAGGSGGEQFF
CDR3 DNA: TGTGCCAGCCTGGCGGGAGGGAGTGGTGGTGAGCAGTTCTTC

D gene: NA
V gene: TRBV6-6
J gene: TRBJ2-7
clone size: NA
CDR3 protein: CASSRGWGQAYEQYF
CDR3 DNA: TGTGCCAGCAGCCGGGGCTGGGGTCAGGCCTACGAGCAGTACTTC

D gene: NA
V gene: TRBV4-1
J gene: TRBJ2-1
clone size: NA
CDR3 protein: CASTGGPGGEQFF
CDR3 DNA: TGCGCCAGCACGGGAGGGCCAGGGGGTGAGCAGTTCTTC

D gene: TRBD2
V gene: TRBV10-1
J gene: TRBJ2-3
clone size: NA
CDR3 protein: CASSEGSGGPSTDTQYF
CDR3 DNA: TGCGCCAGCAGTGAGGGGAGCGGGGGACCTAGCACAGATACGCAGTATTTT

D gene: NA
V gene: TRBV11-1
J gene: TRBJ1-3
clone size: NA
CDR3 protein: CASSSWDPHRGNTIYF
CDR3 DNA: TGTGCCAGCAGCTCGTGGGACCCCCATAGAGGAAACACCATATATTTT

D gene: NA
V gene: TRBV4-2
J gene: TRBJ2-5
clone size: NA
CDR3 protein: CASSRGVVSQETQYF
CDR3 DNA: TGTGCCAGCAGCCGGGGGGTCGTAAGCCAAGAGACCCAGTACTTC

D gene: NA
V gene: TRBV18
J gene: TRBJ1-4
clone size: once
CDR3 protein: CASSPPRAATNEKLFF
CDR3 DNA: TGTGCCAGCTCACCACCCAGGGCAGCAACTAATGAAAAACTGTTTTTT

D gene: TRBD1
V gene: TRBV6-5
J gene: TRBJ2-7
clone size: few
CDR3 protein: CASSSPPTGHYEQYF
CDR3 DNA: TGTGCCAGCAGTTCCCCTCCGACAGGGCACTACGAGCAGTACTTC

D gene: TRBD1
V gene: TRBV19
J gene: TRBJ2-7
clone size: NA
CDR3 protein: CASSIRDRGVGYEQYF
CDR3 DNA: TGTGCCAGTAGCATCCGGGACAGGGGAGTAGGCTACGAGCAGTACTTC

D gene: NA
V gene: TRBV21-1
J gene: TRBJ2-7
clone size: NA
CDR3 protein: CASSKARHGTGIREQYF
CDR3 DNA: TGTGCCAGCAGCAAAGCTCGTCACGGGACAGGGATACGCGAGCAGTACTTC

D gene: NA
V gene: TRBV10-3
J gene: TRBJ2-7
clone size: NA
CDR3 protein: CAISDLHYEQYF
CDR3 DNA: TGTGCCATCAGTGACCTTCACTACGAGCAGTACTTC

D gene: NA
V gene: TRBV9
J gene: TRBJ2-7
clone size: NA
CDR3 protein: CASSVFDSQYEQYF
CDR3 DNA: TGTGCCAGCAGCGTTTTCGACAGCCAATACGAGCAGTACTTC

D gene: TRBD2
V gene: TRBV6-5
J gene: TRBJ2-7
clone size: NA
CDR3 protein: CASSLAGGLTYEQYF
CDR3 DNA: TGTGCCAGCAGCTTAGCGGGAGGTCTAACATACGAGCAGTACTTC

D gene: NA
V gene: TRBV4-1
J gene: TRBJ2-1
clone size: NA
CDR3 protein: CASSQSRELVLNEQFF
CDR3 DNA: TGCGCCAGCAGCCAGAGCCGGGAGTTGGTCCTCAATGAGCAGTTCTTC

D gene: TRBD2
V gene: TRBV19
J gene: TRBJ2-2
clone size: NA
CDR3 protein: CASSMLAGGPTGELFF
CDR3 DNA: TGTGCCAGTAGTATGCTAGCGGGAGGGCCAACCGGGGAGCTGTTTTTT

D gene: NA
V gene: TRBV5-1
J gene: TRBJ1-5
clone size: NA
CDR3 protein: CASRGWGHLDQPQHF
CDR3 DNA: TGCGCCAGCAGGGGGTGGGGTCACCTCGATCAGCCCCAGCATTTT

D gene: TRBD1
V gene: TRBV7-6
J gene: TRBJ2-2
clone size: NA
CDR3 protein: CASSLGGGLTGELFF
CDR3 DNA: TGTGCCAGCAGCTTAGGAGGGGGCCTCACCGGGGAGCTGTTTTTT

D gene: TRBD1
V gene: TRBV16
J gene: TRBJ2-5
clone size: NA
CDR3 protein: CASSPLTGGGETQYF
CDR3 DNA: TGTGCCAGCAGCCCTCTCACAGGGGGCGGAGAGACCCAGTACTTC

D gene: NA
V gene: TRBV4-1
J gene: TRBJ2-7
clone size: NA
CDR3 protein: CASSQAPPGATDEQYF
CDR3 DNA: TGCGCCAGCAGCCAAGCCCCCCCGGGAGCTACCGACGAGCAGTACTTC

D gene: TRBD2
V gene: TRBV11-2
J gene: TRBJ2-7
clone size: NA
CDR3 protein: CASSPHWYAGGAYEQYF
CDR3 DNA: TGTGCCAGCAGCCCCCACTGGTATGCGGGGGGCGCCTACGAGCAGTACTTC

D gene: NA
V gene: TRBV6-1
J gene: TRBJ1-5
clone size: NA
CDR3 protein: CASSSGSGGQPQHF
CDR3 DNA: TGTGCCAGCAGCTCGGGTTCTGGAGGGCAGCCCCAGCATTTT

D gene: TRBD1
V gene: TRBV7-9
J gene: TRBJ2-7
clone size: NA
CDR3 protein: CASSHGMGQPYEQYF
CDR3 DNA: TGTGCCAGCAGCCACGGCATGGGACAGCCCTACGAGCAGTACTTC

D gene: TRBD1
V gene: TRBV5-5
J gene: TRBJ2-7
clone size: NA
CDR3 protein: CASSYDRVEQYF
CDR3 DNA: TGTGCCAGCAGCTATGACAGGGTCGAGCAGTACTTC

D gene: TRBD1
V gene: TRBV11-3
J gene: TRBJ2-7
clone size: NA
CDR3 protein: CASSPGQGAYEQYF
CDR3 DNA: TGTGCCAGCAGCCCGGGACAGGGGGCCTACGAGCAGTACTTC

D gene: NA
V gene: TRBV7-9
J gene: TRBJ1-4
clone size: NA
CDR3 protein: CASSGRQDTNEKLFF
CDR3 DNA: TGTGCCAGCAGCGGCCGACAGGATACTAATGAAAAACTGTTTTTT

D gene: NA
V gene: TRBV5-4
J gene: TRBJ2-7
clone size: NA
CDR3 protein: CASRVDFADLRQYF
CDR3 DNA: TGTGCCAGCAGGGTGGACTTTGCGGACCTACGGCAGTACTTC

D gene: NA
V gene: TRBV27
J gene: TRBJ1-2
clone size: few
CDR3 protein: CASSPGRRNYGYTF
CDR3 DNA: TGTGCCAGCAGCCCGGGTAGGAGAAACTATGGCTACACCTTC

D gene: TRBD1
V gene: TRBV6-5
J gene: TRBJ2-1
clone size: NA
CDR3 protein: CASSRQGGYNEQFF
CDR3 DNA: TGTGCCAGCAGTAGACAGGGCGGCTACAATGAGCAGTTCTTC

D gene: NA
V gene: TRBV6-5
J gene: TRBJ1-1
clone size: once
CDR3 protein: CASWPGQVKEAFF
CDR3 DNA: TGTGCCAGCTGGCCTGGGCAGGTTAAGGAAGCTTTCTTT

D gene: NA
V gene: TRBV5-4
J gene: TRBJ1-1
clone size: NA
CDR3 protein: CASSFPQNTEAFF
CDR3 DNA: TGTGCCAGCAGCTTCCCACAGAACACTGAAGCTTTCTTT

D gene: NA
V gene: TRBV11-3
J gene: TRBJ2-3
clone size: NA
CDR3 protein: CASSLVLGPTDTQYF
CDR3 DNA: TGTGCCAGCAGCTTAGTACTCGGGCCCACAGATACGCAGTATTTT

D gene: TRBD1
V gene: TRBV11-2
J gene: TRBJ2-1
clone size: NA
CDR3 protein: CASSEDRVNEQFF
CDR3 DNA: TGTGCCAGCAGCGAGGACAGGGTCAATGAGCAGTTCTTC

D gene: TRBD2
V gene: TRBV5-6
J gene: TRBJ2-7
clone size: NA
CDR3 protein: CASSLGGLGTYEQYF
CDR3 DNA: TGTGCCAGCAGCTTGGGGGGACTAGGAACCTACGAGCAGTACTTC

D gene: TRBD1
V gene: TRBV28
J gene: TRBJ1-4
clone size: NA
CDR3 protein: CASSSREDRGLGEKLFF
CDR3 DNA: TGTGCCAGCAGTTCGCGGGAGGACAGGGGGCTTGGTGAAAAACTGTTTTTT

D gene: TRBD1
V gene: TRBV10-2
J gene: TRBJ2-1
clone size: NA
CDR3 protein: CASSEGTGGVFNEQFF
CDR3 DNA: TGCGCCAGCAGTGAGGGAACAGGGGGCGTCTTTAATGAGCAGTTCTTC

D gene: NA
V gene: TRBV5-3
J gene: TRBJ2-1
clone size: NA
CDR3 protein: CASTQDFYNEQFF
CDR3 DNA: TGTGCCAGCACCCAGGATTTCTACAATGAGCAGTTCTTC

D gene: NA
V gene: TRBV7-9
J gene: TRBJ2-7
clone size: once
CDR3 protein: CASSLVLGKFLREQYF
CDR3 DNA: TGTGCCAGCAGCTTAGTGCTCGGGAAATTTTTACGCGAGCAGTACTTC

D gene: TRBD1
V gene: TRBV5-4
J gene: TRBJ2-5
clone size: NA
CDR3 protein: CASSRDSQETQYF
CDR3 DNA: TGTGCCAGCAGCCGGGACAGCCAAGAGACCCAGTACTTC

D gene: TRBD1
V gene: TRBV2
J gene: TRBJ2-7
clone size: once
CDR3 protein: CASSAGQGSDTGTHYEQYF
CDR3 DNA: TGTGCCAGCAGTGCGGGACAGGGATCGGACACCGGGACCCACTACGAGCAGTACTTC

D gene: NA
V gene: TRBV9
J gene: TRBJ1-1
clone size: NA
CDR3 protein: CASSVGDGEAFF
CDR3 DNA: TGTGCCAGCAGCGTAGGAGACGGGGAAGCTTTCTTT

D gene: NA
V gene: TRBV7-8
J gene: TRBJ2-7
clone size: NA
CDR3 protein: CASSSTVSYEQYF
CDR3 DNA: TGTGCCAGCAGCTCGACAGTCTCCTACGAGCAGTACTTC

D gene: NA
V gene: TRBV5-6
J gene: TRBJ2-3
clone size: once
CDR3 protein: CASSLGGVTDTQYF
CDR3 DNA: TGTGCCAGCAGCTTGGGTGGCGTCACAGATACGCAGTATTTT

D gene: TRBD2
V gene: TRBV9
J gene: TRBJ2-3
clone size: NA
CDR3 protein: CASIFRLAGNTDTQYF
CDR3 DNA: TGTGCCAGCATCTTCAGACTAGCGGGAAACACAGATACGCAGTATTTT

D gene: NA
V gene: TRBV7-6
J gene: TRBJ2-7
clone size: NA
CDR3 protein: CASSPPTGSPHEQYF
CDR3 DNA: TGTGCCAGCAGCCCCCCTACCGGGAGTCCCCACGAGCAGTACTTC